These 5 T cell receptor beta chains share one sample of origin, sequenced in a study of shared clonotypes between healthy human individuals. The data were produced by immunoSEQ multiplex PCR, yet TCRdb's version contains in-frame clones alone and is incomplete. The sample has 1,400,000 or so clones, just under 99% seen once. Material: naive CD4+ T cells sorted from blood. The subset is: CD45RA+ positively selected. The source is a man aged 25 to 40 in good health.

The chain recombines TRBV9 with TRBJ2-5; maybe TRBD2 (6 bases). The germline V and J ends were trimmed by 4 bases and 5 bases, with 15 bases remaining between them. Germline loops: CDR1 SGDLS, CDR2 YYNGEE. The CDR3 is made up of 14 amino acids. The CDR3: CASSLKEGWETQYF. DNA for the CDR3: TGTGCCAGCAGCCTTAAGGAGGGCTGGGAGACCCAGTACTTC. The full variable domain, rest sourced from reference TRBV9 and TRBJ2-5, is DSGVTQTPKHLITATGQRVTLRCSPRSGDLSVYWYQQSLDQGLQFLIQYYNGEERAKGNILERFSAQQFPDLHSELNLSSLELGDSALYFCASSLKEGWETQYFGPGTRLLVL.

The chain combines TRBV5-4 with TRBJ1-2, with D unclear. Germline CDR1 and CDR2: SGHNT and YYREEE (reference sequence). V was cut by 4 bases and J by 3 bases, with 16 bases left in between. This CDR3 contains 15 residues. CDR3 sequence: CASSLDTAAYYGYTF. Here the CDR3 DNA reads TGTGCCAGCAGCCTGGATACGGCAGCGTACTATGGCTACACCTTC.

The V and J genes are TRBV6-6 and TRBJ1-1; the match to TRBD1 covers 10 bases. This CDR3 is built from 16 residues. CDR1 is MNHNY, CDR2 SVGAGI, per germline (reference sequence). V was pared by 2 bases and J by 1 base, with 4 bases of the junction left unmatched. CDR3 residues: CASSYRTGGTNTEAFF. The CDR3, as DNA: TGTGCCAGCAGTTACCGGACAGGGGGAACGAACACTGAAGCTTTCTTT.

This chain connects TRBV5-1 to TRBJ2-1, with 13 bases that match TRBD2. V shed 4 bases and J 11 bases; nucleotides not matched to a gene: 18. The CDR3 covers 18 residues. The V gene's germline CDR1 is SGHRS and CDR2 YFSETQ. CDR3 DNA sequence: TGCGCCAGCAGCGGGACTAGCGGGGCCGATATGCTACCCTTAAAGCAGTTCTTC. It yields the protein CASSGTSGADMLPLKQFF.

Here the CDR3 reads CASSLGPTSPETQYF. For the CDR3, the DNA is TGTGCCAGCAGCTTAGGCCCGACTAGCCCGGAGACCCAGTACTTC. The gene calls are TRBV7-7 and TRBJ2-5, with 7 bases lining up with TRBD2. The CDR3 sequence is 15 residues long. Germline lookup yields CDR1 SSHAT and CDR2 FNYEAQ (reference sequence). With 1 base clipped from V and 5 bases from J, the junction kept 7 bases outside the gene matches.